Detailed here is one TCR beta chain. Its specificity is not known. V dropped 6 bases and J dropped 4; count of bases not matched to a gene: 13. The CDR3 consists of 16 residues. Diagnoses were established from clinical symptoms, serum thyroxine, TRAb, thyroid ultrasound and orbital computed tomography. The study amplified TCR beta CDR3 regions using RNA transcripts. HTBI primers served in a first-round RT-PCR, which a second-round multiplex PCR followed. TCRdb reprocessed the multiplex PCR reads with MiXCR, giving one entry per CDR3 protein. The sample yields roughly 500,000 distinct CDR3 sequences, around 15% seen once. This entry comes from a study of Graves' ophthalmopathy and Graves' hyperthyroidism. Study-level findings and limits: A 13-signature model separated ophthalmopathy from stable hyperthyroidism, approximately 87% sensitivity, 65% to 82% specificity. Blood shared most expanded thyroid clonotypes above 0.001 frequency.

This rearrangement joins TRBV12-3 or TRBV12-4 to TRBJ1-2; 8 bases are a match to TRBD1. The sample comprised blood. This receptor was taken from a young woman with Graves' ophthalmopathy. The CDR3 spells CASRPPGQAGSYGYTF. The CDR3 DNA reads TGTGCCAGCAGACCACCGGGACAGGCTGGAAGCTATGGCTACACCTTC.